One and the same sample provided the 5 T cell receptor beta chains below, sequenced in a study of blood T cell repertoires in COVID-19. Assay: immunoSEQ multiplex PCR; the TCRdb copy retains only in-frame clones and omits some. The sample contains 200,000 to 300,000 clones, 70% to 90% of which appear only once. The sequenced sample consisted of peripheral blood. The origin of the receptors is a woman between 50 and 59 years old with acute or convalescent COVID-19.

The chain joins TRBV19 to TRBJ2-7; 8 bases agree with TRBD2. V was clipped by 6 bases and J by 4 bases; unmatched bases: 5. The germline V gene encodes CDR1 LNHDA and CDR2 SQIVND (reference sequence). This CDR3 spans 13 amino acids. The chain's CDR3 is CASSLGTSYEQYF. The CDR3 DNA reads TGTGCCAGTAGCCTTGGGACTAGTTACGAGCAGTACTTC.

CDR3 DNA: TGCGCCAGCAGCCAAGATACCGGACTAGCGGGAGATTCTGGGGCCAACGTCCTGACTTTC. Translated: CASSQDTGLAGDSGANVLTF. The rearrangement joins TRBV4-3 to TRBJ2-6; 13 bases are a match to TRBD2. The germline CDR1 and CDR2 sequences are LGHNA and YSLEER. The CDR3 loop spans 20 amino acids. The J segment lost 1 base and the V segment lost 0 bases, leaving 6 bases of the junction unmatched.

The chain joins TRBV6-4 to TRBJ2-7; 12 bases fit TRBD2. This CDR3 contains 15 residues. The germline CDR1 and CDR2 sequences are MRHNA and SNTAGT. Trimming removed 8 bases from V and 3 bases from J; junction bases left unmatched: 8. In DNA form, the CDR3 reads TGTGCCAGCTCGGCGACTAGCGGGAGTTTCTACGAGCAGTACTTC. Residues: CASSATSGSFYEQYF.

The chain recombines TRBV19 with TRBJ2-1; TRBD1 agrees at 7 bases. CDR3 length: 19 amino acids. In germline, CDR1 is LNHDA, CDR2 SQIVND (reference sequence). V was clipped by 2 bases and J by 3 bases; unmatched bases: 16. The CDR3 loop is CASSILKSLRGQNYNEQFF. CDR3 nucleotides: TGTGCCAGTAGTATACTTAAAAGTCTCAGGGGACAGAACTACAATGAGCAGTTCTTC.

The chain links TRBV5-1 to TRBJ2-1; D is unresolved. From germline, CDR1 is SGHRS and CDR2 YFSETQ. The CDR3 is made up of 13 amino acids. V lost 4 bases to trimming and J lost 5 bases, with 10 bases between them. CDR3 sequence: CASSINYNNEQFF. CDR3 sequence (DNA): TGCGCCAGCAGCATCAACTACAACAATGAGCAGTTCTTC.